A single sample is the source of the 32 T cell receptor beta chains below, sequenced in a study of shared clonotypes between healthy human individuals. Here immunoSEQ multiplex PCR was the method, and the copy in TCRdb shows in-frame clones only, minus some. The table records about half a million clones, around 80% of them present only once. The sequenced sample consisted of PBMCs. The receptors derive from a woman aged 35 to 49 in good health. Some clones in this sample may be carry-over from other donors' samples.

V usage is TRBV28 and J usage is TRBJ1-1; a possible D gene is TRBD1 (5 bases). Deletions cut 3 bases from V and 0 bases from J, with 8 bases between. Per germline, CDR1 MDHEN and CDR2 SYDVKM. This CDR3 spans 14 amino acids. DNA for the CDR3: TGTGCCAGCAGTTTGTTAGGGGTGAACACTGAAGCTTTCTTT. It translates to CASSLLGVNTEAFF.

About this clone: This likely reflects a read error, since a far larger clone is one base away. The chain uses TRBV2 and TRBJ1-1; a possible D gene is TRBD1 (6 bases). This CDR3 spans 13 amino acids. The germline V and J ends were trimmed by 5 bases and 1 base, with 8 bases remaining between them. Germline lookup yields CDR1 SNHLY and CDR2 FYNNEI. CDR3 sequence (DNA): TGTGCCAGCAGTCGCAGGGGGAACACTGAAGCTTTCTTT. Protein sequence: CASSRRGNTEAFF. Full variable domain (rest looked up from reference TRBV2 and TRBJ1-1): EPEVTQTPSHQVTQMGQEVILRCVPISNHLYFYWYRQILGQKVEFLVSFYNNEISEKSEIFDDQFSVERPDGSNFTLKIRSTKLEDSAMYFCASSRRGNTEAFFGQGTRLTVV.

The chain employs TRBV5-6 and TRBJ1-2; the D gene is possibly TRBD1 (5 bases). CDR1 is SGHDT and CDR2 is YYEEEE in the germline V gene. The CDR3 is made up of 14 amino acids. Trimming cost V 0 bases and J 5 bases, with 11 bases left between them. Here the CDR3 DNA reads TGTGCCAGCAGCTTGGCCCCAGGGTTATATGGCTACACCTTC. Residues: CASSLAPGLYGYTF.

The chain uses TRBV28 and TRBJ1-2, with 8 bases lining up with TRBD1. Germline-derived CDR1 and CDR2 are MDHEN and SYDVKM. The CDR3 covers 15 residues. V was pared by 6 bases and J by 7 bases, with 13 bases of the junction left unmatched. The CDR3 nucleotides read TGTGCCAGCAGCCGACAGGGGCTCATCTCGGTTGGCTACACCTTC. As protein: CASSRQGLISVGYTF.

Only a few counts were recorded for this clone. Here the CDR3 reads CASSRDISTGELFF. The CDR3, as DNA: TGTGCCAGCAGCCGGGACATTTCCACCGGGGAGCTGTTTTTT. V and J are TRBV6-4 and TRBJ2-2; D may be TRBD1 (6 bases). This CDR3 is 14 amino acids long. Trimming left V 6 bases short and J 4 bases short, with 12 bases between. Germline V gives CDR1 MRHNA, CDR2 SNTAGT.

This rearrangement joins TRBV5-4 to TRBJ2-1, with a weak D call TRBD2 (5 bases). The V end lost 3 bases, the J end lost 5 bases, and 18 bases lay between the germline ends. The CDR3 spans 16 residues. Germline V lookup: CDR1 SGHNT, CDR2 YYREEE (reference sequence). The CDR3 region is CASSSYALSGNNEQFF. The CDR3 DNA sequence: TGTGCCAGCAGCTCCTACGCCCTCTCGGGAAACAATGAGCAGTTCTTC.

This rearrangement joins TRBV15 to TRBJ2-5, with no clear D. V was cut by 1 base and J by 6 bases, with 12 bases left in between. Per germline, CDR1 LNHNV and CDR2 YYDKDF (reference sequence). This CDR3 has 14 amino acids. The DNA of the CDR3 is TGTGCCACCAGCAGAGGAAACAACGAAAAGACCCAGTACTTC. As protein: CATSRGNNEKTQYF.

The CDR3 bases are TGTGCCAGCAGCTTGGCAGGGGGAAACACCGGGGAGCTGTTTTTT. This sequence encodes CASSLAGGNTGELFF. The V call is TRBV5-4, the J call TRBJ2-2, with TRBD1 matching over 7 bases. Germline CDR1 SGHNT, CDR2 YYREEE (reference sequence). With 0 bases clipped from V and 2 bases from J, the junction kept 1 base outside the gene matches. CDR3 length: 15 residues.

The J gene is TRBJ2-2, the V gene TRBV18; 7 bases agree with TRBD1. Trimming cost V 1 base and J 3 bases; bases outside gene matches: 8. Germline loops: CDR1 KGHSH, CDR2 LQKENI. The length of the CDR3 is 17 residues. In DNA, the CDR3 is TGTGCCAGCTCACCACTAATCACAGGGGTGGACACCGGGGAGCTGTTTTTT. This sequence encodes CASSPLITGVDTGELFF. The full variable domain, rest sourced from reference TRBV18 and TRBJ2-2, is NAGVMQNPRHLVRRRGQEARLRCSPMKGHSHVYWYRQLPEEGLKFMVYLQKENIIDESGMPKERFSAEFPKEGPSILRIQQVVRGDSAAYFCASSPLITGVDTGELFFGEGSRLTVL.

The J gene is TRBJ2-1, the V gene TRBV7-2, with no clear D. The germline gives CDR1 SGHTA, CDR2 FQGNSA. Trimming removed 8 bases at V and 3 bases at J, with 5 bases between. The CDR3 is 11 residues long. The CDR3 DNA is TGTGCCAGCGGTTTCTACAATGAGCAGTTCTTC. This gives the protein CASGFYNEQFF.

V is TRBV9 and J is TRBJ2-7; the D gene is possibly TRBD2 (5 bases). V was shortened by 0 bases and J by 4 bases, with 14 bases between the two germline ends. This CDR3 is 15 amino acids long. From germline, CDR1 is SGDLS and CDR2 YYNGEE. The CDR3 is CASSVEAFPGYEQYF. For the CDR3, the DNA is TGTGCCAGCAGCGTAGAAGCTTTCCCGGGGTACGAGCAGTACTTC.

The chain uses TRBV18 and TRBJ1-1; no firm D call. The V end lost 3 bases, the J end lost 0 bases, and 8 bases lay between the germline ends. The CDR3 runs 14 residues. Germline CDR1 and CDR2: KGHSH and LQKENI. CDR3 region: CASSPPFMNTEAFF. CDR3 bases: TGTGCCAGCTCACCTCCATTCATGAACACTGAAGCTTTCTTT. The whole variable domain, filled in from reference TRBV18 and TRBJ1-1, reads NAGVMQNPRHLVRRRGQEARLRCSPMKGHSHVYWYRQLPEEGLKFMVYLQKENIIDESGMPKERFSAEFPKEGPSILRIQQVVRGDSAAYFCASSPPFMNTEAFFGQGTRLTVV.

The chain combines TRBV19 with TRBJ2-4; no clear D. CDR1 is LNHDA and CDR2 is SQIVND in the germline V gene (reference sequence). The CDR3 runs to 14 residues. Trimming took 5 bases from V and 7 from J, leaving 15 bases between them. CDR3 sequence reads: CASSHPGERNIQYF. In DNA, the CDR3 is TGTGCCAGTAGTCACCCAGGTGAACGGAACATTCAGTACTTC.

Comment on this clone: Other DNA sequences in this specimen translate into the identical CDR3. This chain connects TRBV6-5 to TRBJ2-7, with 8 bases matching TRBD1. CDR3 length: 14 amino acids. CDR1 and CDR2 (germline): MNHEY, SVGAGI. After removal of 6 bases from V and 0 bases from J, the junction contained 4 bases not matched to a gene. The CDR3, as DNA: TGTGCCAGCAGACGGACAGGGAGCTCCTACGAGCAGTACTTC. Translation gives CASRRTGSSYEQYF.

This clone showed up many times. This sample includes further DNA sequences coding for the same CDR3. The J gene is TRBJ2-5, the V gene TRBV5-6, with D maybe TRBD2 (6 bases). Trimming shortened V by 4 bases and J by 3 bases, and 19 bases separated the two germline ends. The CDR3 totals 16 residues. The germline CDR1 and CDR2 sequences are SGHDT and YYEEEE. CDR3 loop: CASSPRGGPSEETQYF. DNA of the CDR3: TGTGCCAGCAGCCCGCGGGGTGGGCCTTCCGAAGAGACCCAGTACTTC.

The chain links TRBV10-3 to TRBJ2-3, with 14 bases identical to TRBD2. V was pared by 9 bases and J by 4 bases, with 6 bases of the junction left unmatched. From germline, CDR1 is ENHRY and CDR2 SYGVKD. CDR3 length: 15 residues. CDR3 coding DNA: TGTGCCATTGGGACTAGCGGGAGATTTGCAGATACGCAGTATTTT. Translated, it gives CAIGTSGRFADTQYF.

This clone has a count of ten or more. The V call is TRBV5-1, the J call TRBJ2-5, with 7 bases aligning to TRBD1. Trimming at V came to 2 bases and at J to 4 bases, leaving 8 bases not matched to a gene. The length of the CDR3 is 15 residues. From germline, CDR1 is SGHRS and CDR2 YFSETQ. The CDR3 protein is CASSFLGGYGETQYF. CDR3 nucleotides: TGCGCCAGCAGCTTTTTAGGGGGCTACGGAGAGACCCAGTACTTC.

This chain uses TRBV6-6 with TRBJ2-5; D is uncertain. The V and J ends lost 0 bases and 5 bases respectively, with 4 bases between them. CDR3 length: 12 amino acids. Germline V gene sequence: CDR1 MNHNY, CDR2 SVGAGI (reference sequence). This CDR3 reads CASSYSMETQYF. CDR3 coding DNA: TGTGCCAGCAGTTACTCGATGGAGACCCAGTACTTC.

This chain links TRBV5-1 with TRBJ2-1, with TRBD2 identical over 10 bases. Trimming cost V 4 bases and J 0 bases; bases outside gene matches: 10. This CDR3 region has 18 residues. CDR1 is SGHRS, CDR2 YFSETQ, per germline. This CDR3 is CASSRQPASGSSYNEQFF. CDR3 nucleotide sequence: TGCGCCAGCAGCCGACAACCCGCTAGCGGGAGCTCCTACAATGAGCAGTTCTTC.

The chain carries TRBV5-4 and TRBJ1-1; maybe TRBD1 (5 bases). This CDR3 region has 15 residues. The germline V and J ends were trimmed by 4 bases and 4 bases, with 17 bases remaining between them. Germline V gene data show CDR1 as SGHNT and CDR2 as YYREEE (reference sequence). CDR3 region: CASSQGGTLSTEAFF. The CDR3 DNA reads TGTGCCAGCAGCCAAGGAGGGACCCTGAGCACTGAAGCTTTCTTT.

The chain carries TRBV2 and TRBJ2-3; 9 bases are a match to TRBD2. Germline trimming cut 8 bases from V and 2 bases from J; bases unmatched to any gene: 11. Germline values: CDR1 SNHLY, CDR2 FYNNEI. CDR3 length equals 16 residues. The CDR3 DNA follows: TGTGCCAGCGGCCGAGGGATAGCGGGGGTCACAGATACGCAGTATTTT. This gives the protein CASGRGIAGVTDTQYF. The full variable domain, completed using reference TRBV2 and TRBJ2-3, is EPEVTQTPSHQVTQMGQEVILRCVPISNHLYFYWYRQILGQKVEFLVSFYNNEISEKSEIFDDQFSVERPDGSNFTLKIRSTKLEDSAMYFCASGRGIAGVTDTQYFGPGTRLTVL.

The chain combines TRBV6-5 with TRBJ2-1; 10 bases agree with TRBD2. Trimming cost V 10 bases and J 6 bases; bases outside gene matches: 12. CDR1 is MNHEY, CDR2 SVGAGI, per germline. CDR3 size: 15 residues. The CDR3 coding sequence is TGTGCCACCGCCTGGCTAGCGGGAGTTCCCAATGAGCAGTTCTTC. Its translation is CATAWLAGVPNEQFF.

The chain carries TRBV29-1 and TRBJ2-3; the D gene is possibly TRBD1 (6 bases). CDR1 and CDR2 (germline): SQVTM, ANQGSEA. The germline V and J ends were trimmed by 1 base and 0 bases, with 11 bases remaining between them. The CDR3 spans 15 residues. The CDR3 loop reads CSVEGTAASTDTQYF. CDR3 sequence (DNA): TGCAGCGTTGAAGGGACAGCGGCTAGCACAGATACGCAGTATTTT.

The chain recombines TRBV27 with TRBJ1-1; D not certain. CDR3 length equals 12 residues. Trimming removed 4 bases at V and 6 bases at J, with 9 bases between. CDR1 and CDR2 from the germline V gene are MNHEY and SMNVEV (reference sequence). The CDR3 sequence: CASSSWASEAFF. The CDR3 nucleotides read TGTGCCAGCAGTTCGTGGGCTTCTGAAGCTTTCTTT.

This chain connects TRBV4-3 to TRBJ2-7; D unclear. Trimming cost V 1 base and J 5 bases, with 15 bases left between them. CDR3 length equals 15 residues. Per germline, CDR1 LGHNA and CDR2 YSLEER. The CDR3 region has the DNA TGCGCCAGCAGCCAAGTTTACGCGGCTCGAGACGAGCAGTACTTC. Translation gives CASSQVYAARDEQYF.

The chain employs TRBV11-3 and TRBJ2-1, with TRBD2 identical over 8 bases. CDR1 SGHNT and CDR2 YENEEA come from the germline V gene. This CDR3 contains 15 residues. V lost 5 bases, J lost 6 bases, and 9 bases stayed unmatched. The CDR3 protein is CASSAGLGPINEQFF. The CDR3 DNA reads TGTGCCAGCAGCGCGGGACTAGGGCCCATCAATGAGCAGTTCTTC.

With respect to this clone: The DNA is left out, because the CDR3 cannot be placed on it with certainty; the CDR3 is given as TCRdb lists it. The chain has TRBV28 and TRBJ2-3; TRBD2, the table's D call, lacks a check against the DNA. The CDR3 sequence runs 14 residues, both termini included. Per the germline V gene, CDR1 is MDHEN and CDR2 is SYDVKM. The CDR3 loop is CASFARWGGGSLYF.

The chain uses TRBV9 and TRBJ2-7; D is possibly TRBD1 (6 bases). CDR3 length: 15 amino acids. V was trimmed by 0 bases and J by 3 bases, leaving 13 bases between them. CDR1 SGDLS and CDR2 YYNGEE come from the germline V gene. For the CDR3, the DNA is TGTGCCAGCAGCGTAGGGGGACAAAACCTCTACGAGCAGTACTTC. Its translation: CASSVGGQNLYEQYF.

This chain's CDR3 is CASSANRGTGNTIYF. The CDR3 DNA sequence: TGTGCCAGCAGCGCCAACAGGGGAACTGGAAACACCATATATTTT. V is TRBV6-5 and J is TRBJ1-3; TRBD1 matches at 7 bases. The V and J ends lost 6 bases and 2 bases, in that order; junction bases with no gene match: 7. The CDR3 spans 15 residues. The V gene's germline CDR1 is MNHEY and CDR2 SVGAGI.

The CDR3 bases are TGTGCCAGCAGCCCTACCCGGAGGGACACTGAAGCTTTCTTT. Encoded protein: CASSPTRRDTEAFF. This chain uses TRBV13 with TRBJ1-1; no clear D gene. This CDR3 spans 14 amino acids. Germline values: CDR1 PRHDT, CDR2 FYEKMQ (reference sequence). The germline V and J ends were trimmed by 5 bases and 3 bases, with 13 bases remaining between them.

DNA of the CDR3: TGTGCCAGCAGCTTGGTCTCCTTGGGGGAGTCGCAAGAGACCCAGTACTTC. Protein sequence: CASSLVSLGESQETQYF. This chain links TRBV5-4 with TRBJ2-5, with D perhaps being TRBD1 or TRBD2 (5 bases each). Germline CDR1 and CDR2: SGHNT and YYREEE (reference sequence). This CDR3 spans 17 amino acids. V was shortened by 0 bases and J by 2 bases, with 17 bases between the two germline ends.

Comment on this clone: A far larger clone is just one base off, so this is likely a read error. The same CDR3 also results from other DNA sequences found in this sample. The J gene is TRBJ1-5, the V gene TRBV5-4, with 12 bases that match TRBD1. The CDR3 loop spans 14 amino acids. Germline loops: CDR1 SGHNT, CDR2 YYREEE (reference sequence). Trimming cost V 7 bases and J 7 bases; bases outside gene matches: 6. CDR3 in amino acids: CASGTGGLNQPQHF. DNA of the CDR3: TGTGCCAGCGGGACAGGGGGCCTCAACCAGCCCCAGCATTTT.